This is a list of T cell receptor beta chains from one sample in a study of T cell responses to AZD1222 COVID-19 vaccine. The protocol was immunoSEQ multiplex PCR, while the TCRdb copy is restricted to in-frame clones and leaves out a portion. The table shows 190,000 or so clones, with approximately 93% occurring only once. Here the sequenced sample was peripheral blood, taken 28 days after the second AZD1222 dose. The receptors derive from an adult who received the AZD1222 COVID-19 vaccine. Each CDR3 is given with its conserved first and last residue. D genes are given only for firm matches.

j_call v_call d_call cdr3_nt cdr3_aa
TRBJ1-1 TRBV5-1 . TGCGCCAGCAGCTCCACAGGAAACACTGAAGCTTTCTTT CASSSTGNTEAFF
TRBJ2-3 TRBV4-2 . TGTGCCAGCAGCGGCTCGAACTCAGATACGCAGTATTTT CASSGSNSDTQYF
TRBJ1-6 TRBV18 . TGTGCCAGCTCACCCTCCACTATGGGCCAGGCTAATAATTCACCCCTCCACTTT CASSPSTMGQANNSPLHF
TRBJ1-6 TRBV4-1 . TGCGCCAGCAGCCAAGGGGGGACCGAGTATAATTCACCCCTCCACTTT CASSQGGTEYNSPLHF
TRBJ2-5 TRBV15 . TGTGCCACCAGCAGAGACATCTGGGCCCAAGAGACCCAGTACTTC CATSRDIWAQETQYF
TRBJ1-2 TRBV28 TRBD1 TGTGCCAGCAGTTCCTCGACAGGGAATGGCTACACCTTC CASSSSTGNGYTF
TRBJ1-2 TRBV27 TRBD1 TGTGCCAGCAGTTTAACGACAGGGGGCAACTATGGCTACACCTTC CASSLTTGGNYGYTF
TRBJ1-4 TRBV7-9 TRBD1 TGTGCCAGCAGCTTAGACGCGACAGGGGATAAACTGTTTTTT CASSLDATGDKLFF
TRBJ1-4 TRBV27 TRBD1 TGTGCCAGCAGCTCGACAGGGGGTTATGAAAAACTGTTTTTT CASSSTGGYEKLFF
TRBJ2-3 TRBV3-1/TRBV3-2 TRBD2 TGTGCCAGCAGCCCCTCGGGGGGACGCCCGGGGTATTTT CASSPSGGRPGYF
TRBJ2-1 TRBV5-6 . TGTGCCAGCAGCGCACCTTTCCGGATGGATAGCGGTCACTTGGTTGAGCAGTTCTTC CASSAPFRMDSGHLVEQFF
TRBJ2-2 TRBV5-4 TRBD1 TGTGCCAGCAGCCCCTACCTGGACAGGAGTCAAACCGGGGAGCTGTTTTTT CASSPYLDRSQTGELFF
TRBJ1-2 TRBV6-5 . TGTGCCAGCAGTCTCCCAGGGGCTAACTATGGCTACACCTTC CASSLPGANYGYTF
TRBJ1-1 TRBV7-6 . TGTGCCAGCAGCTTAATAGGGAACACTGAAGCTTTCTTT CASSLIGNTEAFF